This T cell receptor (beta chain) was obtained from a study of cytomegalovirus exposure and HLA in healthy donors. Whole-study results and caveats: Cytomegalovirus status was reportedly diagnosed by the classifier with high specificity and sensitivity.

TCRdb's table, derived via immunoSEQ multiplex PCR, lists solely in-frame clones and lacks some. The data contain about 140,000 clones, around 87% of them seen just once; the ten biggest clones take up 8.5% to 9.5%. This clone was observed a single time. Its specificity is unknown. Germline CDR1 GTSNPN, CDR2 SVGIG (reference sequence). The V and J ends lost 0 bases and 3 bases respectively, with 24 bases between them. The length of the CDR3 is 18 residues. The gene calls are TRBV30 and TRBJ2-7; possible D gene TRBD1, 5 bases. Sequenced input: PBMCs. This TCR came from a man younger than 35 in good health and CMV-seropositive. The DNA of the CDR3 is TGTGCCTGGAGTGTCTTCAAAGAGAGGACACATGGGCGCTACGAGCAGTACTTC. Its protein product is CAWSVFKERTHGRYEQYF.